These 9 T cell receptor beta chains originate from one sample sequenced in a study of blood T cell repertoires in COVID-19. Sequencing was performed with immunoSEQ multiplex PCR; in TCRdb, only in-frame clones are kept and a portion is missing. The sample records 200,000 to 250,000 clones, roughly 82% being singletons. Sequenced input: peripheral blood. All receptors derive from a woman of 80 years or more with active or convalescent COVID-19.

CDR3 in DNA: TGCGCCAGCAGCCAACAGGTCATGAACACTGAAGCTTTCTTT. Protein product: CASSQQVMNTEAFF. This sequence joins TRBV5-1 and TRBJ1-1; D might be TRBD1 (5 bases). V lost 4 bases and J 0 bases, leaving 10 bases between the germline ends. Per germline, CDR1 SGHRS and CDR2 YFSETQ. CDR3 length: 14 amino acids. Looking up the rest from reference TRBV5-1 and TRBJ1-1 gives the full variable domain: KAGVTQTPRYLIKTRGQQVTLSCSPISGHRSVSWYQQTPGQGLQFLFEYFSETQRNKGNFPGRFSGRQFSNSRSEMNVSTLELGDSALYLCASSQQVMNTEAFFGQGTRLTVV.

This rearrangement joins TRBV2 to TRBJ1-1, with 11 bases fitting TRBD1. This CDR3 is 14 amino acids long. The germline CDR1 and CDR2 sequences are SNHLY and FYNNEI. Trimming took 8 bases from V and 5 from J; bases not matched to a gene: 7. The CDR3 loop reads CASRYGTGGTEAFF. As DNA, the CDR3 is TGTGCCAGCCGTTATGGGACAGGGGGGACTGAAGCTTTCTTT.

CDR3 sequence reads: CASSLIQDPKNIQYF. The CDR3 DNA reads as TGCGCCAGCAGCCTCATACAGGATCCCAAAAACATTCAGTACTTC. The gene calls are TRBV4-1 and TRBJ2-4, with a tentative D call TRBD1 (5 bases). Trimming took off 4 bases at V and 2 bases at J, with 12 bases between the two ends. The germline gives CDR1 MGHRA, CDR2 YSYEKL. The CDR3 runs to 15 residues.

V gene TRBV28 combines with J gene TRBJ1-5; no definite D call. The CDR3 contains 16 residues. From germline, CDR1 is MDHEN and CDR2 SYDVKM. The germline V and J ends were trimmed by 1 base and 2 bases, with 12 bases remaining between them. DNA for the CDR3: TGTGCCAGCAGTTTATCAGCAGGTCTTCGCAATCAGCCCCAGCATTTT. Its translation: CASSLSAGLRNQPQHF.

Many counts were recorded for this clone. This rearrangement joins TRBV7-9 to TRBJ2-7; a possible D gene is TRBD1 (6 bases). V lost 5 bases and J 6 bases, leaving 23 bases between the germline ends. Germline V lookup: CDR1 SEHNR, CDR2 FQNEAQ (reference sequence). The CDR3 sequence is 16 residues long. CDR3 DNA sequence: TGTGCCAGCAGCCCCGGGACATCGTTCTTAGTCGGCGAGCAGTACTTC. Translation gives CASSPGTSFLVGEQYF.

V and J are TRBV5-1 and TRBJ2-3; 11 bases fit TRBD2. The CDR3 contains 17 residues. Germline V gene lookup returns CDR1 SGHRS and CDR2 YFSETQ. V shed 4 bases, J shed 2 bases, and the junction held 9 bases outside the gene matches. The CDR3 loop reads CASSPPSSGGFTDTQYF. The CDR3 DNA sequence: TGCGCCAGCAGCCCCCCTTCTAGCGGGGGGTTCACAGATACGCAGTATTTT.

The rearrangement links TRBV7-2 to TRBJ1-5; 7 nucleotides agree with TRBD1. V trimming: 5 bases; J trimming: 5 bases; junction bases outside the gene matches: 9. The CDR3 is made up of 15 amino acids. The germline V gene encodes CDR1 SGHTA and CDR2 FQGNSA. The CDR3 bases are TGTGCCAGCAGCCGTTATCCGGGACAGTATCAGCCCCAGCATTTT. This encodes CASSRYPGQYQPQHF. The full variable domain, its missing parts supplied by reference TRBV7-2 and TRBJ1-5, is GAGVSQSPSNKVTEKGKDVELRCDPISGHTALYWYRQSLGQGLEFLIYFQGNSAPDKSGLPSDRFSAERTGGSVSTLTIQRTQQEDSAVYLCASSRYPGQYQPQHFGDGTRLSIL.

This chain connects TRBV5-1 to TRBJ1-3; maybe TRBD1 (5 bases). The CDR3 consists of 16 residues. The V gene lost 1 base and the J gene lost 0 bases, with 11 bases spanning the gap. The germline gives CDR1 SGHRS, CDR2 YFSETQ. CDR3 region: CASSLSGLLSGNTIYF. DNA for the CDR3: TGCGCCAGCAGCTTGTCGGGACTCCTCTCTGGAAACACCATATATTTT.

This chain links TRBV28 with TRBJ1-6; TRBD1 matches 8 bases. The CDR3 runs to 16 residues. The J segment lost 11 bases and the V segment lost 3 bases, leaving 12 bases of the junction unmatched. The V gene's germline CDR1 is MDHEN and CDR2 SYDVKM. As DNA, the CDR3 is TGTGCCAGCAGTTTTCCCGGACAGGGTGGAGGGACACCCCTCCACTTT. Its protein product is CASSFPGQGGGTPLHF.